This T cell receptor (beta chain) emerged from a study of blood T cells in healthy people across ages. Study findings and constraints: A greater number of naive CD4+ cells and higher diversity distinguished long-lived donors from aged donors.

Per-sample PBMC isolation yielded at least 6.5 million cells. A second PCR of about 7 to 12 cycles used a sample-barcoded 5' primer and a J-beta primer mix. MiXCR, applied by TCRdb to the 5' RACE reads, yields one record per CDR3 protein. Of about 400,000 distinct CDR3 sequences in the sample, approximately 52% were seen once. This CDR3 contains 17 residues. V lost 1 base and J lost 4, with 17 bases in between. CDR1 and CDR2 (germline): LGHNA, YSLEER. A word on this clonotype: Its antigen is currently unknown.

This rearrangement joins TRBV4-3 to TRBJ2-1; tentatively, D is TRBD2 (6 bases). Sequencing was carried out using blood. The receptor was derived from a man between 60 and 75 years old in good health. Here the CDR3 reads CASSQGHPNAGYNEQFF. CDR3 in DNA: TGCGCCAGCAGCCAAGGACACCCAAACGCGGGATACAATGAGCAGTTCTTC.